The clone carrying this T cell receptor (beta chain) was picked up a small number of times. The germline V gene has CDR1 SQVTM and CDR2 ANQGSEA. The CDR3 contains 13 residues. Trimming pared 2 bases from V and 2 bases from J, leaving 8 bases between. These data are taken from a study of blood T cell repertoires in COVID-19. Study summary: The United States, Italy and Spain provided the acute and convalescent COVID-19 samples. Sources were T cells, B-cell-depleted T cells, or PBMCs; the material itself was cDNA or gDNA.

Enrollees, about 18 to 100 years old, lived in about two dozen US areas. Produced via immunoSEQ multiplex PCR; TCRdb's table is partial and in-frame only. Of about 160,000 clones detected, approximately 86% appear once; the ten largest clones hold less than 5%. Sequencing input: PBMCs or T cells enriched from blood (not recorded which). The rearrangement joins TRBV29-1 to TRBJ2-3; no reliable D call. This sequence was found in a woman aged 40 to 50 who had been exposed to COVID-19. The CDR3 DNA is TGCAGCGTTGAAAAAGAGGACACAGATACGCAGTATTTT. The encoded protein is CSVEKEDTDTQYF.